This T cell receptor beta chain was captured in a study of blood T cell repertoires in COVID-19. Looking at the study overall: The United States, Italy and Spain provided the acute and convalescent COVID-19 samples.

This CDR3 region has 11 residues. From germline, CDR1 is MNHNS and CDR2 SASEGT. Original processing notes: Reference gene primer amplification yielded estimated nucleated cell counts. TCRdb's copy holds only in-frame clones and misses some; the assay was immunoSEQ multiplex PCR. The V and J calls and clone size were taken over from that table, and D and trimming were inferred from the DNA. The table lists some 97,000 clones, roughly 80% of them singletons. A single count supports this clone. Relative to the germline gene, one junction end is altered; a read error may explain this. Sequenced sample: peripheral blood. The chain joins TRBV6-1 to TRBJ2-6; a possible D gene is TRBD1 (5 bases). The receptor's source is a woman aged 70-85 years with acute or convalescent COVID-19. CDR3 DNA: TGTGCCAGCAGTGAAGACAGGTTTCGGGCTTTC. This codes for CASSEDRFRAF.